Listed below are T cell receptor beta chains from one sample, sequenced in a study of CXCR3-negative and CXCR3-positive naive CD8 T cells. Using the 5' RACE reads, TCRdb records one entry per CDR3 protein without DNA. The sample table sets out under 60,000 distinct CDR3 sequences. Sequencing was carried out using naive CXCR3+ CD8+ T cells from blood. These receptors were obtained from a human donor in good health. Some clones in this sample may be carry-over from other donors' samples. Both conserved end residues are part of each CDR3. The order of the fields is clone size, V gene, J gene, CDR3 protein. The listing skips clone size in some rows; elsewhere it reads once, few, many or a size class.

NA	TRBV6-2/TRBV6-3	TRBJ2-1	CASLDAPSYNEQFF
NA	TRBV6-2/TRBV6-3	TRBJ2-7	CASRGLGEQYF
NA	TRBV4-3	TRBJ2-7	CASSQDMRGNYEQYF
NA	TRBV7-9	TRBJ2-1	CASSLLQTYNEQFF
NA	TRBV18	TRBJ2-1	CASSPLIVEQFF
NA	TRBV5-1	TRBJ2-1	CASSLSPLGNEQFF
NA	TRBV11-2	TRBJ2-4	CASSLDRGVGLAKNIQYF
NA	TRBV27	TRBJ2-1	CASSLGTREFF
NA	TRBV4-3	TRBJ1-1	CASSQDKGRVSEAFF
NA	TRBV2	TRBJ2-2	CASSWDRGQPRRTGELFF
NA	TRBV19	TRBJ2-1	CASSPGTGGYNEQFF
NA	TRBV20-1	TRBJ1-2	CSARDRREGFGYGYTF
NA	TRBV28	TRBJ2-1	CASRGTGFYEQFF
NA	TRBV20-1	TRBJ1-2	CSARDGLGAQGGYTF
NA	TRBV4-3	TRBJ1-2	CASSQDTSGHLGYTF
NA	TRBV6-5	TRBJ1-6	CASSYGRGNSPLHF
NA	TRBV29-1	TRBJ2-2	CSIISANTGELFF
NA	TRBV4-3	TRBJ2-7	CASSQGTGQGRYEQYF
NA	TRBV14	TRBJ1-1	CASSRTGSETEAFF
NA	TRBV6-6	TRBJ1-2	CASSYQAGPNYGYTF
NA	TRBV5-1	TRBJ2-1	CASSRPGIDYNEQFF
NA	TRBV28	TRBJ1-2	CASSLPRGYGYTF
NA	TRBV9	TRBJ2-1	CASSVEGTAYNEQFF
NA	TRBV5-1	TRBJ2-7	CASSITQGAYEQYF
NA	TRBV7-9	TRBJ1-1	CASSLPGLGTEAFF
NA	TRBV11-2	TRBJ1-2	CASSVGTGYSHTF
NA	TRBV11-2	TRBJ1-1	CASSPSTGGKTEAFF
medium-sized	TRBV12-3/TRBV12-4	TRBJ2-1	CASSLSSNEQFF
NA	TRBV4-3	TRBJ1-1	CASSQGPANTQAFF
NA	TRBV29-1	TRBJ1-2	CSVVVSINYGYTF
NA	TRBV6-5	TRBJ1-1	CASSYWGEAFF